The subject of this entry is one TCR beta chain. The sample is drawn from a study of T cell changes during pregnancy in multiple sclerosis. Data came from immunoSEQ multiplex PCR; TCRdb stores just in-frame clones and leaves some out. The table lists about 67,000 clones, 80% to 95% of them singletons, with 1.4% in the top ten. The origin of this receptor is a female donor with multiple sclerosis, enrolled in a pregnancy study. The sample consisted of peripheral blood, taken in the second trimester of pregnancy.

The CDR3 is CASSIEGQGESNQPQHF. CDR3 nucleotide sequence: TGTGCCAGTAGTATAGAAGGACAGGGAGAGAGCAATCAGCCCCAGCATTTT. The chain combines TRBV19 with TRBJ1-5, with TRBD1 identical over 8 bases. In germline, CDR1 is LNHDA, CDR2 SQIVND (reference sequence). V trimming: 0 bases; J trimming: 1 base; junction bases outside the gene matches: 5. The CDR3 has 17 amino acids.